The clone carrying this TCR beta chain has more than one count but fewer than ten. Its antigen remains unknown. The sample comes from a study of early T cells in non-severe SARS-CoV-2 infection. Study background: Bulk RNA isolated from unsorted whole blood underwent sequencing; chains were not paired.

CDR3 length equals 13 residues. Germline trimming cut 10 bases from V and 4 bases from J; bases unmatched to any gene: 9. The TCR library protocol attached unique molecular identifiers to the individual cDNA molecules. TCRdb recomputed calls from the 5' RACE reads with MiXCR, one row per CDR3 protein. The sample has over 50,000 distinct CDR3 sequences, around 13% seen once; the top ten hold approximately 2.9%. Overall study results and limits: Anti-spike CD8 specificities were favored by VDJdb matching, whose results missed private and CD4 specificities.

The receptor comes from an adult who was a healthcare worker with PCR-confirmed SARS-CoV-2 infection or an uninfected control (not recorded which). This chain connects TRBV12-3 or TRBV12-4 to TRBJ1-1, with 7 bases lining up with TRBD1. Sequencing was performed on whole blood. In DNA form, the CDR3 reads TGTGCCACCGAGACAGGGTTGGGCACTGAAGCTTTCTTT. Its protein is CATETGLGTEAFF.